The sequence of this TCR beta chain was determined in a study of human T cells and chemical hapten exposure. Study background: Diphenylcyclopropenone was administered weekly to the scalp of patients throughout the roughly 23-week study. Patients, predominantly female, presented with alopecia areata, totalis or universalis. Notes on the study in general: There was a positive correlation between PT1 expanded TCR counts and patch test score. The study found that DPC sensitization did not change TCRs above 1 in 1000 frequency.

TCRdb passed the RACE reads through MiXCR, listing each CDR3 protein once. Of about 54,000 distinct CDR3 sequences in the sample, more than 9% are singletons; the top ten hold approximately 1.6%. Time point of the sample: patch test 2, 6 weeks after DPC sensitization. Specified treatment: therapeutic diphenylcyclopropenone sensitization with weekly scalp DPC. This clonotype has only a few counts. Its cognate antigen is unknown. The clonotype comes from a woman between 45 and 60 years old with alopecia areata. Some clones in this sample may be carry-over from other donors' samples. The input for sequencing was whole blood, taken in connection with sensitization to the hapten diphenylcyclopropenone (DPC).

For the CDR3, the DNA is TGTGCCAGCAGCTTAGGGACCAATCAGCCCCAGCATTTT. It encodes CASSLGTNQPQHF. The chain employs TRBV7-9 and TRBJ1-5; D uncertain. V lost 1 base and J lost 3, with 4 bases in between. The CDR3 is 13 residues long. Germline-derived CDR1 and CDR2 are SEHNR and FQNEAQ (reference sequence).